This T cell receptor beta chain is from a study of cytomegalovirus exposure and HLA in healthy donors. General study points: Later, TCR association rates were found to vary by HLA locus, highest for DRB1 and lowest for HLA-C. There were a few CMV-associated chains whose specificity for CMV antigens was confirmed in vitro. Reportedly, diagnosis of cytomegalovirus status by the classifier showed high specificity and sensitivity.

Germline CDR1 is SGHNT and CDR2 is YYREEE (reference sequence). The junction had 8 bases not matched to a gene; V was cut back by 3 bases and J by 2 bases. This CDR3 has 17 amino acids. Each donor was healthy, and each was a bone marrow donor. Points on this clone: Its target is unknown.

60 Vbeta and 13 Jbeta primers were used in PCR. The repertoire was sequenced with immunoSEQ multiplex PCR; TCRdb's copy has only in-frame clones and lacks some. The repertoire consists of about 140,000 clones, with around 80% occurring once and the leading ten covering around 1.9%. The TCR comes from a man aged 35-49 years in good health and CMV-seronegative. The J gene is TRBJ1-5, the V gene TRBV5-4; 10 nucleotides align to TRBD1. Sequenced input: PBMCs. The CDR3 nucleotides read TGTGCCAGCAGCTCTATGGACAGGGGGACGGGCAATCAGCCCCAGCATTTT. Amino acids: CASSSMDRGTGNQPQHF.